This T cell receptor (beta chain) was identified in a study of T cells in Graves' hyperthyroidism and ophthalmopathy. Amplification of TCR beta CDR3 regions used RNA as the template. A first-round RT-PCR of the TCR CDR3 used the HTBI primer set. One entry per CDR3 protein results from TCRdb running MiXCR on the multiplex PCR reads. The table shows about half a million distinct CDR3 sequences, with just under 20% occurring only once. Each diagnosis drew on symptoms, thyroxine, TRAb, thyroid ultrasound and orbital computed tomography findings. The sample holds many counts of this clonotype. Germline-derived CDR1 and CDR2 are SGHAT and FQNNGV. This CDR3 has 12 residues. The germline V and J ends were trimmed by 3 bases and 6 bases, with 9 bases remaining between them.

Sample: blood. This sequence was found in a man aged 40-55 years with Graves' ophthalmopathy. This chain connects TRBV11-2 to TRBJ2-7, with TRBD1 as a possible D gene (6 bases). The CDR3 spells CASSFQGSEQYF. In DNA, the CDR3 is TGTGCCAGCAGCTTTCAGGGGTCCGAGCAGTACTTC.